A single sample gave rise to the 13 T cell receptor beta chains below, sequenced in a study of a mutant IDH1 vaccine in newly diagnosed glioma. Data came from immunoSEQ multiplex PCR; TCRdb stores just in-frame clones and leaves some out. The sample shows tens of thousands of clones, roughly four fifths of them seen only once. These receptors have no known antigen. Time point meaning: week 35, safety follow-up. Every single dose of the vaccine, 300 ug of mutant IDH1 20-mer peptide, came with topical imiquimod. This specimen was PBMCs, taken from a glioma patient whose treatment included an IDH1 peptide vaccine. The source is a man aged 25-45 years with glioma.

The V call is TRBV10-3, the J call TRBJ1-1; D unresolved. The CDR3 is 13 amino acids. In germline, CDR1 is ENHRY, CDR2 SYGVKD. The V gene lost 2 bases and the J gene lost 6 bases, with 10 bases spanning the gap. CDR3: CAISEPGFPEAFF. The CDR3 DNA follows: TGTGCCATCAGTGAGCCAGGTTTCCCTGAAGCTTTCTTT.

The gene calls are TRBV30 and TRBJ2-6; weak D call: TRBD1 (6 bases). Looked up from germline, CDR1 is GTSNPN and CDR2 is SVGIG (reference sequence). Trimming removed 0 bases at V and 4 bases at J, with 10 bases between. The CDR3 loop spans 15 amino acids. The CDR3 sequence: CAWSVQGSGANVLTF. In DNA, the CDR3 is TGTGCCTGGAGTGTCCAGGGGAGCGGGGCCAACGTCCTGACTTTC.

The J gene is TRBJ1-5, the V gene TRBV5-1; a weak D match, TRBD1 (6 bases). CDR3 size: 15 residues. V was cut by 3 bases and J by 0 bases, with 10 bases left in between. The germline gives CDR1 SGHRS, CDR2 YFSETQ. The CDR3 loop reads CASSSLGASNQPQHF. The CDR3 DNA follows: TGCGCCAGCAGCTCTCTGGGGGCTAGCAATCAGCCCCAGCATTTT. The whole variable domain, remainder taken from reference TRBV5-1 and TRBJ1-5, is KAGVTQTPRYLIKTRGQQVTLSCSPISGHRSVSWYQQTPGQGLQFLFEYFSETQRNKGNFPGRFSGRQFSNSRSEMNVSTLELGDSALYLCASSSLGASNQPQHFGDGTRLSIL.

CDR3 region: CSVGRAGGPDNEQFF. The CDR3 DNA sequence: TGCAGCGTGGGGAGGGCGGGAGGGCCGGACAATGAGCAGTTCTTC. The rearrangement joins TRBV29-1 to TRBJ2-1; 9 bases fit TRBD2. Germline trimming cut 6 bases from V and 5 bases from J; bases unmatched to any gene: 11. Germline loops: CDR1 SQVTM, CDR2 ANQGSEA. This CDR3 contains 15 residues.

The count of this clone is one. This sequence joins TRBV6-5 and TRBJ1-4; D is perhaps TRBD1 (6 bases). Trimming removed 4 bases at V and 4 bases at J, with 16 bases between. Germline CDR1 reads MNHEY; CDR2 reads SVGAGI. The CDR3 totals 16 residues. The CDR3 bases are TGTGCCAGCAGTTCTAACTCCCCGGACAGTAATGAAAAACTGTTTTTT. Translating it yields CASSSNSPDSNEKLFF.

The rearrangement joins TRBV4-2 to TRBJ2-7; 7 nucleotides align to TRBD1. J was trimmed by 6 bases and V by 1 base; bases with no gene match: 3. CDR3 length: 13 residues. Germline CDR1 is LGHNA and CDR2 is YNFKEQ. Here the CDR3 reads CASSQVSGGEQYF. DNA of the CDR3: TGTGCCAGCAGCCAAGTATCAGGGGGCGAGCAGTACTTC.

The chain carries TRBV6-1 and TRBJ2-1, with D possibly TRBD2 on 6 matching bases. CDR1 and CDR2 (germline): MNHNS, SASEGT. The CDR3 loop spans 15 amino acids. V shed 2 bases and J shed 0 bases, with 8 bases lying between them. CDR3 bases: TGTGCCAGCAGTGAAAGGCGGGGCTCCTACAATGAGCAGTTCTTC. As protein: CASSERRGSYNEQFF.

This chain connects TRBV7-6 to TRBJ2-1; 11 nucleotides align to TRBD2. Germline V gives CDR1 SGHVS, CDR2 FNYEAQ. The CDR3 totals 16 residues. V lost 3 bases, J lost 4 bases, and 5 bases stayed unmatched. CDR3 protein: CASSFVTSGRYNEQFF. The CDR3 DNA reads as TGTGCCAGCAGCTTCGTCACTAGCGGGAGATACAATGAGCAGTTCTTC.

The rearrangement links TRBV10-3 to TRBJ1-2; D is unresolved. This CDR3 spans 14 amino acids. The V gene lost 0 bases and the J gene lost 7 bases, with 12 bases spanning the gap. From germline, CDR1 is ENHRY and CDR2 SYGVKD. Here the CDR3 reads CAISESISQAGYTF. Here the CDR3 DNA reads TGTGCCATCAGTGAGTCGATTTCGCAGGCTGGCTACACCTTC.

The chain combines TRBV5-1 with TRBJ2-2; either TRBD1 or TRBD2 may fit D (5 bases each). This CDR3 comprises 15 residues. Germline assignment: CDR1 SGHRS and CDR2 YFSETQ. Trimming took off 2 bases at V and 5 bases at J, with 13 bases between the two ends. For the CDR3, the DNA is TGCGCCAGCAGCTTAGGGACCCTTGGGACCGGGGAGCTGTTTTTT. It yields the protein CASSLGTLGTGELFF.

CDR3 sequence: CASSENTKNIQYF. The DNA of the CDR3 is TGTGCCAGCAGTGAAAATACCAAAAACATTCAGTACTTC. The rearrangement uses TRBV2 and TRBJ2-4; D is undetermined. V was clipped by 2 bases and J by 2 bases, with 4 bases between them. Germline V gives CDR1 SNHLY, CDR2 FYNNEI. The CDR3 sequence is 13 residues long.

The chain carries TRBV5-4 and TRBJ1-2; D gene ambiguous. Trimming removed 4 bases at V and 8 bases at J, with 15 bases between. Looked up from germline, CDR1 is SGHNT and CDR2 is YYREEE (reference sequence). The CDR3 sequence is 13 residues long. CDR3 in DNA: TGTGCCAGCAGCCCGGACTGGGCGGGAGGCTACACCTTC. Its protein is CASSPDWAGGYTF.

CDR3 residues: CASSVPGLAGGPYEQYF. DNA of the CDR3: TGTGCCAGCAGCGTCCCGGGACTAGCGGGAGGTCCCTACGAGCAGTACTTC. J is TRBJ2-7 and V is TRBV7-2; 15 bases are a match to TRBD2. The CDR3 contains 17 residues. J was trimmed by 2 bases and V by 5 bases; bases with no gene match: 7. Germline loops: CDR1 SGHTA, CDR2 FQGNSA.